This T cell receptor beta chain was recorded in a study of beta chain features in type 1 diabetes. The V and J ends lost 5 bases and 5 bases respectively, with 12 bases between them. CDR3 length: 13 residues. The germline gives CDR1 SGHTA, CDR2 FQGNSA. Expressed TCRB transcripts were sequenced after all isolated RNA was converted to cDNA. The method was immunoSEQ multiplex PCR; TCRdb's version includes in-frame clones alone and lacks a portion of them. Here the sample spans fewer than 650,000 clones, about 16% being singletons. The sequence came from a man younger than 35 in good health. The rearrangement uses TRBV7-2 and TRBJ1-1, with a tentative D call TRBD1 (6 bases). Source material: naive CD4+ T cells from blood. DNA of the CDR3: TGTGCCAGCAGCACCGGGACAAGGACTGAAGCTTTCTTT. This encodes CASSTGTRTEAFF.